One TCR beta chain is described in this entry. Its antigen has not been determined. Base qualities are not at hand, and no much larger clone is one base apart. TCRbeta CDR3 regions were amplified from genomic DNA by means of the immunoSEQ Assay, a bias-controlled multiplex PCR. As for how the authors treated the data: Within the assay, amplification of reference gene primers was used to estimate how many nucleated cells each sample contained. To quantify the absolute abundance of each unique TCRbeta CDR3 rearrangement, sequence reads were collapsed and filtered. For each sample, productive Simpson clonality was calculated as the square root of Simpson's diversity index across productive rearrangements. Sourced from immuneACCESS, this table was stored by TCRdb with only in-frame sequences that have V and J called. A share of the clones is absent; for the studies checked, an unresolved V gene accounts for under half, and the remainder has no known explanation. V and J calls and clone size are those listed in that table; D and trimming were worked out from the DNA. In this sample the table shows around 200,000 clones, about four fifths of which occur a single time. Roughly 10% of the sample is taken by the ten largest.

This sample is part of a study of blood T cell repertoires in COVID-19 (dated by TCRdb to the early 2020s). About the study as a whole: Samples from collaborators originated in the United States, Italy and Spain and spanned both the acute and convalescent phases of COVID-19. The prospective study material was composed of cDNA or gDNA derived from T cells, B-cell-depleted T cells, or PBMCs. Deeply sampled blood TCRbeta repertoires from subjects exposed to, actively infected with, or recovered from COVID-19 were included in the dataset. The repertoires were released in a freely available public database meant as a resource for research on the immune response to SARS-CoV-2. Samples came from the ongoing ImmuneRACE study (first 160 participants) plus 1,254 subjects from 6 global collaborators. Sample metadata almost always included a de-identified subject ID, COVID-19 status, age in years and sex. Where HLA class I and class II types were available, the types were taken from metadata supplied by the sample provider, not from assay-based typing. Results and caveats for the whole study, not just this receptor: The amount of clinical and demographic metadata varied by source and participant and was provided uncurated.

Each collaborating institution followed its own protocols to collect whole blood in K2EDTA tubes. For TCRbeta analysis, collaborator samples were shipped as frozen whole blood, as isolated PBMCs, or as DNA extracted from either sample type. There are 19 amino acids in the CDR3, from cysteine to phenylalanine inclusive. CDR3 DNA is the only sequence kept; it has 57 bases, read in frame from the first base. CDR1 MDHEN and CDR2 SYDVKM were looked up in the germline V gene. V is trimmed back by 7 bases and J by 0 bases, and the junction contains 10 bases that no gene match accounts for. This clonotype originated in a woman older than 75 with acute or convalescent COVID-19. The sample comprised peripheral blood. The chain was built from TRBV28 and TRBJ2-1; 15 bases in the middle match TRBD2. The CDR3 protein sequence reads: CASTLWGLAGGFSYNEQFF. The DNA sequence is given as TGTGCCAGCACACTGTGGGGACTAGCGGGAGGTTTCTCCTACAATGAGCAGTTCTTC.